These 3 T cell receptor beta chains share one sample of origin, sequenced in a study of identical twins. MiXCR was run by TCRdb on the 5' RACE reads, yielding one entry per CDR3 protein. The repertoire has about 700,000 distinct CDR3 sequences, approximately 9% of them found once; the top ten carry around 0.98%. The data also belong to a second study, concerning yellow fever vaccine responses in identical twins.

Sequenced material: PBMCs. Receptor source: a woman between 18 and 29 years old in good health.

This clonotype turned up a few times. The chain carries TRBV24-1 and TRBJ2-1; 11 bases are a match to TRBD2. Germline CDR1 KGHDR, CDR2 SFDVKD. V lost 3 bases and J lost 1; bases outside the gene matches: 4. This CDR3 region has 17 residues. The DNA of the CDR3 is TGTGCCACCAGTGATGCCGTAGCGGGGGGGTCCTACAATGAGCAGTTCTTC. This sequence encodes CATSDAVAGGSYNEQFF.

The genes are TRBV28 and TRBJ1-3, with no clear D. Germline loops: CDR1 MDHEN, CDR2 SYDVKM. Trimming cost V 8 bases and J 0 bases, with 5 bases left between them. The CDR3 runs 12 residues. The CDR3 protein is CASAVSGNTIYF. CDR3 nucleotide sequence: TGTGCCAGCGCAGTCTCTGGAAACACCATATATTTT.

The CDR3 region has the DNA TGTGCCAGCAATAACAGGGGATCGGGGAGCACTGAAGCTTTCTTT. Amino acids: CASNNRGSGSTEAFF. This sequence joins TRBV25-1 and TRBJ1-1, with 7 bases that match TRBD1. The CDR3 contains 15 residues. Germline V lookup: CDR1 MGHDK, CDR2 SYGVNS. V dropped 7 bases and J dropped 4; count of bases not matched to a gene: 12.